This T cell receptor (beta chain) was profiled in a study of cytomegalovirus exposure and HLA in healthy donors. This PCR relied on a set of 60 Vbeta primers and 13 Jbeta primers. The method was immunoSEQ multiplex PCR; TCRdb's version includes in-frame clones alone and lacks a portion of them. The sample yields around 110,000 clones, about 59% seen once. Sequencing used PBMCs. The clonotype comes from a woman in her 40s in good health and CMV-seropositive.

Written as DNA, the CDR3 is TGCAGCGTTGCTGCCAGGGGTGGGTTGACTGAAGCTTTCTTT. Translation gives CSVAARGGLTEAFF. The chain employs TRBV29-1 and TRBJ1-1; tentatively, D is TRBD1 (6 bases). CDR1 and CDR2 (germline): SQVTM, ANQGSEA. This CDR3 is built from 14 residues. Trimming cost V 4 bases and J 5 bases, with 17 bases left between them.